This T cell receptor (beta chain) was recovered during a study of blood T cell repertoires in COVID-19. At the level of the study: There were acute and convalescent COVID-19 samples, and they came from the United States, Italy and Spain. The analysed material was cDNA or gDNA that came from T cells, B-cell-depleted T cells, or PBMCs.

In the original analysis: From reference gene primer amplification, estimates of nucleated cell counts were derived. The method was immunoSEQ multiplex PCR; TCRdb's version includes in-frame clones alone and lacks a portion of them. V, J and clone size are taken as reported in that table, and D and trimming were inferred from the DNA itself. Among around 300,000 clones listed, around 90% were seen once. This clone was observed once. The CDR3 contains 13 residues. Germline V gives CDR1 LNHDA, CDR2 SQIVND (reference sequence). V shed 9 bases, J shed 1 base, and the junction held 4 bases outside the gene matches.

Sequenced input: peripheral blood. The clonotype comes from a man younger than 35 with active or convalescent COVID-19. This chain joins TRBV19 and TRBJ1-2; 8 bases align to TRBD1. Written as DNA, the CDR3 is TGTGCCAGCGGACAGGGACTTAACTATGGCTACACCTTC. Translating gives CASGQGLNYGYTF.